This T cell receptor beta chain was recorded in a study of blood T cell repertoires in COVID-19. Whole-study context: The cDNA or gDNA used as material had been derived from T cells, B-cell-depleted T cells, or PBMCs.

Trimming removed 1 base from V and 4 bases from J, with 5 bases in between. The CDR3 sequence is 12 residues long. CDR1 and CDR2 (germline): SGHDT, YYEEEE. Produced via immunoSEQ multiplex PCR; TCRdb's table is partial and in-frame only. The data contain 150,000 or so clones, around 92% of them singletons. Comment on this clone: Additional DNA sequences in this sample encode the identical CDR3.

Input material: peripheral blood. The chain combines TRBV5-6 with TRBJ1-1; D gene unclear. This sequence originates from a man aged 25-45 years with COVID-19, enrolled during active disease. The chain's CDR3 is CASSLSGTEAFF. The DNA for the CDR3 is TGTGCCAGCAGCTTGTCCGGCACTGAAGCTTTCTTT.